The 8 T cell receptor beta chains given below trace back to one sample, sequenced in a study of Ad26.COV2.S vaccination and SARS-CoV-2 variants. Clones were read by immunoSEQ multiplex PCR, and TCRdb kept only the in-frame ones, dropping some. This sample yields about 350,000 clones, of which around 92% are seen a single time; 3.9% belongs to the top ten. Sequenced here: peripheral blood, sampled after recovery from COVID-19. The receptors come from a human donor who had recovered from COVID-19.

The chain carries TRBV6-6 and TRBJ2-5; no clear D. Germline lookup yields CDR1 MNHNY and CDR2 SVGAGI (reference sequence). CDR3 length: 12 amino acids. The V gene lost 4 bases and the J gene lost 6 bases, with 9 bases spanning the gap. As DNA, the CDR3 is TGTGCCAGCAGTTTCGAGATACAGACCCAGTACTTC. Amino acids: CASSFEIQTQYF.

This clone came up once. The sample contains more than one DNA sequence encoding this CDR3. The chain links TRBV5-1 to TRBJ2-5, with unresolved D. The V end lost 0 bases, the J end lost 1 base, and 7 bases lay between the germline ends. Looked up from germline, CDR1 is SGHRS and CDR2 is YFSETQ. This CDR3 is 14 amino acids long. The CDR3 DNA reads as TGCGCCAGCAGCTTGGGCGGCGGCCAAGAGACCCAGTACTTC. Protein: CASSLGGGQETQYF.

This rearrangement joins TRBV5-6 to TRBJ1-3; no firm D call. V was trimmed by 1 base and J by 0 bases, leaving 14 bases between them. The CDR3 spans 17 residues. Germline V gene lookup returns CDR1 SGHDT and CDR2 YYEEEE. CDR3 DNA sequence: TGTGCCAGCAGCTTGTCTTTCCTCGGGGACTCTGGAAACACCATATATTTT. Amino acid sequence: CASSLSFLGDSGNTIYF.

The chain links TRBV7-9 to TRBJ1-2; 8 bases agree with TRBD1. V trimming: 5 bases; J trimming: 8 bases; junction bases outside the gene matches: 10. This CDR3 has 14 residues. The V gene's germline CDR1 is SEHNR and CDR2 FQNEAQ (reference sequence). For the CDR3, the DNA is TGTGCCAGCAGCCAGGACGGACAGGGTTCGGGCTACACCTTC. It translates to CASSQDGQGSGYTF.

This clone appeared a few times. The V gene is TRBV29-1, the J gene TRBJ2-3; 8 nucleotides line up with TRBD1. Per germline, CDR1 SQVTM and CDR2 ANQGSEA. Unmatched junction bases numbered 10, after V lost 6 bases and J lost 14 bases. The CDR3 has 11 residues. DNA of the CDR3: TGCAGCGTCCCTTCGGGGGACAGGTGGTATTTT. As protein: CSVPSGDRWYF.

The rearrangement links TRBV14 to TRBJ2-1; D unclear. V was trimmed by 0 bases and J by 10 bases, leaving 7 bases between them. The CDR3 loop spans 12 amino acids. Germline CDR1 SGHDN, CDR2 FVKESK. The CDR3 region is CASSQDSLEQFF. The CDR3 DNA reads TGTGCCAGCAGCCAAGATTCACTAGAGCAGTTCTTC.

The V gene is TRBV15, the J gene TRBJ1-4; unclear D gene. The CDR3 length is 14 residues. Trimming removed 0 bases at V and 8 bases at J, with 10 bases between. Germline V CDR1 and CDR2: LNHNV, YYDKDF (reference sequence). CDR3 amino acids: CATSREVAGEKLFF. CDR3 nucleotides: TGTGCCACCAGCAGAGAGGTAGCCGGGGAAAAACTGTTTTTT.

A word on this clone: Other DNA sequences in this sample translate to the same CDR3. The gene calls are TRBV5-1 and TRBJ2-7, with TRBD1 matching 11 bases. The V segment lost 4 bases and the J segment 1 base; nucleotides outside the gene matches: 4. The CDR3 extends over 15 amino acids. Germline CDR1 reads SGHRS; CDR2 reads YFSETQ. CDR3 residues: CASSPGQGASYEQYF. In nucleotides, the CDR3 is TGCGCCAGCAGCCCAGGACAGGGGGCTTCCTACGAGCAGTACTTC.